The clone carrying this TCR beta chain was seen only a few times. Antigen unknown. The CDR3 extends over 15 amino acids. V lost 5 bases to trimming and J lost 6 bases; unmatched junction nucleotides: 13. Per the germline V gene, CDR1 is LNHNV and CDR2 is YYDKDF (reference sequence). The sample belongs to a study of CD8 T cell repertoires and HIV-1 epitope variants. The assay was immunoSEQ multiplex PCR, and TCRdb's table has in-frame clones only and misses some. The table records 5,900 or so clones, 55% to 75% of them present only once. The TCR sequence derives from a male donor with HIV. This chain connects TRBV15 to TRBJ2-7; 7 bases align to TRBD1. Sequencing used cultured CD8+ T cells derived from PBMCs. CDR3 nucleotides: TGTGCCACCAGCCCAGGCCCAAGGGGGCGAAGCGAGCAGTACTTC. This codes for CATSPGPRGRSEQYF.